A single sample gave rise to the 13 T cell receptor beta chains below, sequenced in a study of shared clonotypes between healthy human individuals. Clones were sequenced by immunoSEQ multiplex PCR, and TCRdb holds only the in-frame ones, with some missing. The sample lists over 850,000 clones, about four fifths occurring once. Sequencing used memory CD4+ T cells from PBMCs. Described subset: CD45RA-negative fraction. Every receptor here comes from a young man in good health. Some clones in this sample may be carry-over from other donors' samples.

V gene TRBV10-3 combines with J gene TRBJ2-7, with D unclear. The CDR3 consists of 17 residues. The germline CDR1 and CDR2 sequences are ENHRY and SYGVKD. Trimming took 0 bases from V and 3 from J, leaving 18 bases between them. CDR3 nucleotide sequence: TGTGCCATCAGTGAGTCCTTTAGCCAGTCTTTCTTCTACGAGCAGTACTTC. Amino acid sequence: CAISESFSQSFFYEQYF.

V is TRBV28 and J is TRBJ2-5; possibly TRBD1 or TRBD2 for D (5 bases each). The CDR3 length is 15 residues. Germline V lookup: CDR1 MDHEN, CDR2 SYDVKM. Trimming left V 4 bases short and J 2 bases short, with 14 bases between. CDR3 nucleotides: TGTGCCAGCAGTTCCTGGGACGGCCGACAAGAGACCCAGTACTTC. Amino acids: CASSSWDGRQETQYF.

This clone appeared once. This chain joins TRBV7-3 and TRBJ2-2, with D possibly matching TRBD2 (5 bases). Trimming removed 1 base from V and 3 bases from J, with 18 bases in between. Looked up from germline, CDR1 is SGHTA and CDR2 is FQGTGA. CDR3 length equals 18 residues. The CDR3 loop is CASSLNRGWQRDTGELFF. The CDR3 region has the DNA TGTGCCAGCAGCTTAAATAGAGGTTGGCAGAGGGACACCGGGGAGCTGTTTTTT. Filled out from reference TRBV7-3 and TRBJ2-2, the complete variable domain reads GAGVSQTPSNKVTEKGKYVELRCDPISGHTALYWYRQSLGQGPEFLIYFQGTGAADDSGLPNDRFFAVRPEGSVSTLKIQRTERGDSAVYLCASSLNRGWQRDTGELFFGEGSRLTVL.

A single count supports this clone. A read error may be the cause here, since a much bigger clone is one base away. This chain joins TRBV7-2 and TRBJ1-1; D may be TRBD1 (5 bases). The germline gives CDR1 SGHTA, CDR2 FQGNSA. V was clipped by 1 base and J by 4 bases, with 7 bases between them. The CDR3 contains 13 residues. CDR3 residues: CASSLGGGTEAFF. The CDR3 bases are TGTGCCAGCAGCTTAGGGGGGGGCACTGAAGCTTTCTTT.

V is TRBV5-1 and J is TRBJ1-2, with 9 bases that match TRBD1. V lost 0 bases and J lost 7; bases outside the gene matches: 7. Looked up from germline, CDR1 is SGHRS and CDR2 is YFSETQ. The CDR3 covers 15 residues. CDR3 region: CASSLETGGTVGYTF. The CDR3 nucleotides are TGCGCCAGCAGCTTGGAGACAGGGGGAACGGTTGGCTACACCTTC.

This clone came up a few times. CDR3: CASGGLYGAEAFF. CDR3 DNA: TGTGCCAGCGGCGGGCTGTACGGGGCTGAAGCTTTCTTT. This chain links TRBV9 with TRBJ1-1; D unresolved. Trimming left V 7 bases short and J 6 bases short, with 16 bases between. The germline V gene has CDR1 SGDLS and CDR2 YYNGEE. The CDR3 consists of 13 residues.

The chain couples TRBV9 to TRBJ2-3; a weak D match, TRBD2 (6 bases). CDR3 length equals 16 residues. CDR1 and CDR2 from the germline V gene are SGDLS and YYNGEE. V was shortened by 1 base and J by 1 base, with 13 bases between the two germline ends. Written as DNA, the CDR3 is TGTGCCAGCAGCGTATCCATCGGGAGCGGCACAGATACGCAGTATTTT. Its protein product is CASSVSIGSGTDTQYF.

This clone was recorded a few times. The chain links TRBV28 to TRBJ2-5; D may be TRBD1 or TRBD2 (5 bases each). Trimming took 3 bases from V and 5 from J, leaving 10 bases between them. Germline V CDR1 and CDR2: MDHEN, SYDVKM. This CDR3 contains 13 residues. The CDR3, as DNA: TGTGCCAGCAGTTTCCGCTGGGGGGAGACCCAGTACTTC. Translating gives CASSFRWGETQYF.

A remark on this clone: This may stem from a read error, because a much larger clone lies one nucleotide away. The sample carries other DNA sequences with the same CDR3. This chain connects TRBV5-1 to TRBJ2-5; TRBD2 matches 11 bases. The V gene's germline CDR1 is SGHRS and CDR2 YFSETQ. J lost 5 bases, V lost 2 bases, and 11 bases had no gene match. This CDR3 is 17 amino acids long. This chain's CDR3 is CASSLSGLAGGGETQYF. Here the CDR3 DNA reads TGCGCCAGCAGCTTATCTGGACTAGCGGGCGGGGGGGAGACCCAGTACTTC.

This clone was seen more than once but under ten times. This chain uses TRBV18 with TRBJ1-2; 7 nucleotides match TRBD1. V dropped 2 bases and J dropped 4; count of bases not matched to a gene: 7. The CDR3 runs to 15 residues. Germline V gene data show CDR1 as KGHSH and CDR2 as LQKENI. CDR3 in DNA: TGTGCCAGCTCACCAGGACAGGTCGGTGTCTATGGCTACACCTTC. This encodes CASSPGQVGVYGYTF.

This clone showed up just a few times. The CDR3 nucleotides are TGCGCCAGCAGCGTAGGACTAGGAGGCAATGAGCAGTTCTTC. It is translated as CASSVGLGGNEQFF. The chain uses TRBV5-1 and TRBJ2-1; TRBD2 matches 7 bases. This CDR3 has 14 residues. Germline CDR1 reads SGHRS; CDR2 reads YFSETQ. Losses at the gene ends were 4 bases for V and 6 bases for J; bases not matched to a gene: 7.

To note about this clone: Within the sample, other DNA sequences also encode this same CDR3. This chain connects TRBV6-5 to TRBJ1-4; 7 bases agree with TRBD1. CDR1 and CDR2 from the germline V gene are MNHEY and SVGAGI. The CDR3 loop spans 15 amino acids. After removal of 0 bases from V and 8 bases from J, the junction contained 6 bases not matched to a gene. DNA for the CDR3: TGTGCCAGCAGTTACTCTGGTCAGGGGGGCGAAAAACTGTTTTTT. Amino acids: CASSYSGQGGEKLFF.

This clone occurred once. This sequence joins TRBV7-9 and TRBJ2-7; 11 positions agree with TRBD1. In germline, CDR1 is SEHNR, CDR2 FQNEAQ (reference sequence). V trimming: 5 bases; J trimming: 7 bases; junction bases outside the gene matches: 10. The CDR3 loop spans 15 amino acids. CDR3 nucleotides: TGTGCCAGCAGCCCCCCGGGACAGGGGGATTGGGAGCAGTACTTC. Its protein is CASSPPGQGDWEQYF.